This TCR beta chain was retrieved from a study of shared clonotypes between healthy human individuals. Study-wide results and caveats: Non-shared clonotypes displayed generation probabilities falling below those of clonotypes present in all four donors.

Generated by immunoSEQ multiplex PCR, the TCRdb table keeps only in-frame clones and is missing some. The table lists 2,100,000 or so clones, nearly 97% of them singletons. This clone was observed once. What it binds is unknown. V shed 1 base and J 8 bases; nucleotides not matched to a gene: 13. The CDR3 is 18 amino acids. The V gene's germline CDR1 is LGHNA and CDR2 YSLEER. Adult Caucasians living in Nashville, Tennessee made up all of the donors. The clonotype originates from a man between 18 and 29 years old in good health. Specimen: naive CD4+ T cells sorted from blood. As to subset: CD45RA+ positively selected. The J gene is TRBJ2-1, the V gene TRBV4-3; 11 bases are a match to TRBD2. CDR3 in DNA: TGCGCCAGCAGCCAAGGGCTAGCGGGAGGCGGACTCCCCCATGAGCAGTTCTTC. It codes for CASSQGLAGGGLPHEQFF.